Sequencing of this T cell receptor beta chain was carried out in a study of control samples from healthy donors and cancer patients. Sequenced by immunoSEQ multiplex PCR; TCRdb stores in-frame clones only, minus some. Here the sample spans 130,000 to 150,000 clones, roughly nine tenths being singletons. The CDR3 length is 14 residues. The germline V gene has CDR1 LNHDA and CDR2 SQIVND (reference sequence). V lost 10 bases and J 7 bases, leaving 23 bases between the germline ends. This clone was recorded once. Sequencing was carried out using blood. This receptor was obtained from a young man in good health. The chain uses TRBV19 and TRBJ2-7; possibly TRBD1 for D (6 bases). In DNA form, the CDR3 reads TGTGCCACCCTTTCCCCCGGGACACAAGGAGAGCAGTACTTC. This gives the protein CATLSPGTQGEQYF.